The 29 T cell receptor beta chains presented below share a single source sample, sequenced in a study of Ad26.COV2.S vaccination and SARS-CoV-2 variants. The protocol was immunoSEQ multiplex PCR, while the TCRdb copy is restricted to in-frame clones and leaves out a portion. The sample records roughly 500,000 clones, 80% to 90% being singletons. The treatment here: roughly 20 received Ad26.COV2.S at low or high dose, single or two shots; about five received placebo; per-sample allocation not given. Samples were taken on day 63 after the first vaccine or placebo injection. The sequenced sample was peripheral blood, obtained in a trial of Ad26.COV2.S vaccine versus placebo. The receptors come from a person between 18 and 65 years old who received the Ad26.COV2.S COVID-19 vaccine or a placebo.

To note about this clone: Other DNA sequences in this sample translate to the same CDR3. This chain links TRBV2 with TRBJ2-7; no reliable D call. Trimming left V 5 bases short and J 0 bases short, with 2 bases between. The CDR3 is 11 residues long. CDR1 is SNHLY, CDR2 FYNNEI, per germline. In nucleotides, the CDR3 is TGTGCCAGCAGTTTCTCCTACGAGCAGTACTTC. This sequence encodes CASSFSYEQYF.

The rearrangement uses TRBV28 and TRBJ2-7; 11 nucleotides line up with TRBD1. The V and J ends lost 6 bases and 3 bases, in that order; junction bases with no gene match: 7. Germline assignment: CDR1 MDHEN and CDR2 SYDVKM. This CDR3 has 15 amino acids. For the CDR3, the DNA is TGTGCCAGCAGCCGGACAGGGGGCACCAGCTACGAGCAGTACGTC. It is translated as CASSRTGGTSYEQYV.

This rearrangement joins TRBV30 to TRBJ2-6, with no clear D. Germline CDR1 and CDR2: GTSNPN and SVGIG (reference sequence). V gave up 5 bases and J gave up 1 base, with 3 bases separating them. The CDR3 has 12 amino acids. The CDR3 bases are TGTGCCTGGGGGTCTGGGGCCAACGTCCTGACTTTC. Residues: CAWGSGANVLTF.

The genes are TRBV24-1 and TRBJ2-2, with D hard to call. The CDR3 extends over 16 amino acids. CDR1 and CDR2 from the germline V gene are KGHDR and SFDVKD. Trimming removed 5 bases from V and 1 base from J, with 13 bases in between. CDR3 in amino acids: CATSATVAGNTGELFF. DNA for the CDR3: TGTGCCACCAGTGCCACGGTGGCAGGGAACACCGGGGAGCTGTTTTTT.

The chain carries TRBV30 and TRBJ2-2; tentatively, D is TRBD1 (8 bases). V lost 0 bases and J 5 bases, leaving 10 bases between the germline ends. Per germline, CDR1 GTSNPN and CDR2 SVGIG (reference sequence). This CDR3 has 14 residues. CDR3 sequence reads: CAWSVQGGTGELFF. The CDR3, as DNA: TGTGCCTGGAGTGTACAGGGGGGGACCGGGGAGCTGTTTTTT.

The CDR3 DNA reads as TGTGCCAGCAGTGGGGGGACCCCCGGGGAGCTGTTTTTT. Translating it yields CASSGGTPGELFF. V and J are TRBV2 and TRBJ2-2; the D call may be TRBD1 or TRBD2 (5 bases each). Germline CDR1 and CDR2: SNHLY and FYNNEI. The CDR3 totals 13 residues. V lost 4 bases to trimming and J lost 6 bases, with 9 bases between them.

The chain uses TRBV5-4 and TRBJ2-3; 8 nucleotides line up with TRBD1. CDR1 is SGHNT and CDR2 is YYREEE in the germline V gene (reference sequence). The CDR3 has 15 amino acids. Trimming took 4 bases from V and 2 from J; bases not matched to a gene: 6. The CDR3 DNA follows: TGTGCCAGCAGCCGACAGGGGAGTGACACAGATACGCAGTATTTT. Its protein is CASSRQGSDTDTQYF.

The chain uses TRBV4-3 and TRBJ1-2; 7 positions match TRBD1. This CDR3 has 13 amino acids. CDR1 is LGHNA and CDR2 is YSLEER in the germline V gene. V lost 6 bases to trimming and J lost 4 bases; unmatched junction nucleotides: 5. The CDR3 region is CASSPGQVYGYTF. DNA for the CDR3: TGCGCCAGCAGTCCTGGACAGGTCTATGGCTACACCTTC.

This chain uses TRBV11-2 with TRBJ2-7; D is undetermined. V lost 2 bases to trimming and J lost 6 bases, with 20 bases between them. The CDR3 spans 16 residues. Germline lookup yields CDR1 SGHAT and CDR2 FQNNGV. The CDR3 nucleotides read TGTGCCAGCAGCTTAAAGCCCCGTTTGGCAGGCGTCGAGCAGTACTTC. It yields the protein CASSLKPRLAGVEQYF.

CDR3 coding DNA: TGTGCCAGCAGCTTATCACAAGCCTCTGGAAACACCATATATTTT. This encodes CASSLSQASGNTIYF. This chain uses TRBV7-9 with TRBJ1-3, with D unclear. Germline-derived CDR1 and CDR2 are SEHNR and FQNEAQ (reference sequence). This CDR3 contains 15 residues. The V and J ends lost 2 bases and 0 bases respectively, with 8 bases between them.

The chain recombines TRBV2 with TRBJ2-7, with D possibly being TRBD2 (6 bases). CDR1 is SNHLY, CDR2 FYNNEI, per germline. This CDR3 contains 15 residues. V was trimmed by 7 bases and J by 6 bases, leaving 22 bases between them. Here the CDR3 reads CASTPRRGGPSEQYV. CDR3 coding DNA: TGTGCCAGCACCCCGAGGAGGGGAGGTCCTTCCGAGCAGTACGTC.

J is TRBJ1-1 and V is TRBV19; D call uncertain. This CDR3 spans 13 amino acids. The V end was cut by 1 base, the J end by 5 bases, with 8 bases between. Germline CDR1 is LNHDA and CDR2 is SQIVND (reference sequence). The DNA for the CDR3 is TGTGCCAGTAGTATAGCGGAGGGAACTGAAGCTTTCTTT. The encoded protein is CASSIAEGTEAFF.

The chain couples TRBV27 to TRBJ2-7; TRBD1 matches 8 bases. Trimming removed 5 bases from V and 5 bases from J; junction bases left unmatched: 8. Germline CDR1 reads MNHEY; CDR2 reads SMNVEV (reference sequence). This CDR3 comprises 14 residues. The CDR3 nucleotides read TGTGCCAGCAGTCCAATCGACAGGGGCAACGAGCAGTACTTC. Residues: CASSPIDRGNEQYF.

This chain connects TRBV19 to TRBJ1-3; D is perhaps TRBD1 (5 bases). CDR1 is LNHDA and CDR2 is SQIVND in the germline V gene (reference sequence). V was cut by 9 bases and J by 0 bases, with 9 bases left in between. This CDR3 spans 13 amino acids. The DNA for the CDR3 is TGTGCCAGCAGGGCCTACTCTGGAAACACCATATATTTT. Translating gives CASRAYSGNTIYF.

The gene calls are TRBV15 and TRBJ2-4; 10 bases align to TRBD2. J was trimmed by 0 bases and V by 6 bases; bases with no gene match: 11. CDR1 is LNHNV and CDR2 is YYDKDF in the germline V gene (reference sequence). The length of the CDR3 is 18 residues. The DNA of the CDR3 is TGTGCCACCAGAGAGCCGACGGCTAGCGGGAGAGCCAAAAACATTCAGTACTTC. Its translation: CATREPTASGRAKNIQYF.

Notes on this clone: One end of the junction varies from germline; a read error may be responsible. The rearrangement links TRBV5-1 to TRBJ1-3; D is undetermined. This CDR3 comprises 13 residues. Germline loops: CDR1 SGHRS, CDR2 YFSETQ. CDR3 loop: CASSFSPGDTIYF. The CDR3 bases are TGCGCCAGCAGCTTTTCGCCTGGAGACACCATATATTTT.

This rearrangement joins TRBV28 to TRBJ2-2, with D possibly TRBD2 on 6 matching bases. The ends were cut back, 1 base at V and 6 bases at J, with 21 bases in the middle. The germline CDR1 and CDR2 sequences are MDHEN and SYDVKM. The CDR3 covers 18 residues. Written as DNA, the CDR3 is TGTGCCAGCAGTTTATCCGCGGGAATCTCAGCCCTACCCGGGGAGCTGTTTTTT. Translated, it gives CASSLSAGISALPGELFF.

A single count supports this clone. The genes are TRBV5-1 and TRBJ2-3; 7 nucleotides line up with TRBD1. The CDR3 totals 14 residues. With 4 bases clipped from V and 9 bases from J, the junction kept 11 bases outside the gene matches. CDR1 SGHRS and CDR2 YFSETQ come from the germline V gene. DNA for the CDR3: TGCGCCAGCAGCCCCTCGACAGGGTCCCCCACGCAGTATTTT. This encodes CASSPSTGSPTQYF. Full variable domain (remainder filled in from reference TRBV5-1 and TRBJ2-3): KAGVTQTPRYLIKTRGQQVTLSCSPISGHRSVSWYQQTPGQGLQFLFEYFSETQRNKGNFPGRFSGRQFSNSRSEMNVSTLELGDSALYLCASSPSTGSPTQYFGPGTRLTVL.

The chain recombines TRBV27 with TRBJ2-3, with 7 bases matching TRBD2. CDR3 length equals 14 residues. Per germline, CDR1 MNHEY and CDR2 SMNVEV (reference sequence). The V and J ends lost 3 bases and 11 bases, in that order; junction bases with no gene match: 11. The CDR3 region has the DNA TGTGCCAGCAGTTTCGGACTAGTCCCCTATTGGCAGTATTTT. Its translation is CASSFGLVPYWQYF.

This clone was observed a few times. The chain joins TRBV2 to TRBJ2-1; D is unclear. With 2 bases removed from V and 0 bases from J, the gap between germline ends came to 8 bases. This CDR3 has 15 amino acids. The germline V gene encodes CDR1 SNHLY and CDR2 FYNNEI. This chain's CDR3 is CASSEMANSYNEQFF. CDR3 DNA: TGTGCCAGCAGTGAAATGGCTAACTCCTACAATGAGCAGTTCTTC.

This clone showed up just a few times. The gene calls are TRBV11-2 and TRBJ1-6; D may be TRBD1 (6 bases). The CDR3 has 16 amino acids. Trimming took off 4 bases at V and 9 bases at J, with 19 bases between the two ends. Germline values: CDR1 SGHAT, CDR2 FQNNGV. The CDR3 sequence is CASSSWGGALSSPLHF. The CDR3 bases are TGTGCCAGCAGCTCGTGGGGGGGCGCATTGAGTTCACCCCTCCACTTT. Full variable domain (outside the CDR3, taken from reference TRBV11-2 and TRBJ1-6): EAGVAQSPRYKIIEKRQSVAFWCNPISGHATLYWYQQILGQGPKLLIQFQNNGVVDDSQLPKDRFSAERLKGVDSTLKIQPAKLEDSAVYLCASSSWGGALSSPLHFGNGTRLTVT.

V is TRBV5-5 and J is TRBJ2-1; TRBD1 aligns across 9 bases. Unmatched junction bases numbered 7, after V lost 7 bases and J lost 2 bases. The V gene's germline CDR1 is SGHKS and CDR2 YYEKEE (reference sequence). The CDR3 has 15 amino acids. The CDR3 loop reads CASGPTGGPYNEQFF. The CDR3 nucleotides read TGTGCCAGCGGGCCGACAGGGGGACCCTACAATGAGCAGTTCTTC.

This rearrangement joins TRBV19 to TRBJ1-3; D ambiguous. This CDR3 has 13 residues. Germline V gene data show CDR1 as LNHDA and CDR2 as SQIVND (reference sequence). Trimming took off 4 bases at V and 4 bases at J, with 8 bases between the two ends. CDR3 DNA: TGTGCCAGTAGTACGACGGTCGGAAACACCATATATTTT. It encodes CASSTTVGNTIYF.

The V and J genes are TRBV7-2 and TRBJ1-1, with TRBD1 as a possible D gene (6 bases). The germline V and J ends were trimmed by 3 bases and 7 bases, with 12 bases remaining between them. The CDR3 length is 13 residues. Germline V lookup: CDR1 SGHTA, CDR2 FQGNSA. CDR3 in DNA: TGTGCCAGCAGCTTTAGGACAGAGGGTGAAGCTTTCTTT. Protein sequence: CASSFRTEGEAFF.

V is TRBV12-5 and J is TRBJ1-1, with a weak D call TRBD1 (5 bases). The CDR3 is made up of 15 amino acids. V was shortened by 5 bases and J by 6 bases, with 19 bases between the two germline ends. Germline V gene lookup returns CDR1 LGHNT and CDR2 FRNRAP. This chain's CDR3 is CASGPPGAGTAEAFF. CDR3 in DNA: TGTGCTAGTGGTCCCCCCGGGGCAGGGACGGCTGAAGCTTTCTTT.

The chain recombines TRBV4-2 with TRBJ1-5, with TRBD1 identical over 8 bases. The CDR3 totals 15 residues. J was trimmed by 6 bases and V by 5 bases; bases with no gene match: 9. CDR1 and CDR2 from the germline V gene are LGHNA and YNFKEQ. The CDR3 reads CASSSFFTGGQPQHF. As DNA, the CDR3 is TGTGCCAGCAGCTCATTTTTTACAGGGGGTCAGCCCCAGCATTTT.

This chain connects TRBV5-4 to TRBJ1-1, with D hard to call. CDR3 length: 14 residues. The V end was cut by 5 bases, the J end by 4 bases, with 15 bases between. CDR1 SGHNT and CDR2 YYREEE come from the germline V gene (reference sequence). The CDR3 reads CASSRVERGTEAFF. CDR3 nucleotide sequence: TGTGCCAGCAGTAGGGTAGAGCGAGGCACTGAAGCTTTCTTT.

The chain has TRBV24-1 and TRBJ1-1; a possible D gene is TRBD1 (5 bases). Germline CDR1 is KGHDR and CDR2 is SFDVKD. There are 11 residues in the CDR3. Trimming stripped 6 bases from V and 4 bases from J, with 5 bases between. CDR3 region: CATSQGTEAFF. The CDR3 nucleotides are TGTGCCACCAGTCAGGGCACTGAAGCTTTCTTT.

The V call is TRBV14, the J call TRBJ2-1, with TRBD1 identical over 9 bases. V was clipped by 5 bases and J by 4 bases; unmatched bases: 15. This CDR3 has 18 residues. Per germline, CDR1 SGHDN and CDR2 FVKESK. The CDR3 loop is CASSFRPFFGTGYNEQFF. The CDR3 DNA reads TGTGCCAGCAGCTTTCGACCCTTTTTTGGGACAGGGTACAATGAGCAGTTCTTC.